The sample holds a few counts of the clone carrying this T cell receptor (beta chain). Repertoires were generated with immunoSEQ multiplex PCR, while TCRdb's copy carries only in-frame clones and drops some. The table includes under 85,000 clones, 87% detected once. Germline lookup yields CDR1 MDHEN and CDR2 SYDVKM. The CDR3 has 16 residues. Trimming cost V 6 bases and J 1 base, with 17 bases left between them. These data originate in a study of T cell responses to AZD1222 COVID-19 vaccine. The chain combines TRBV28 with TRBJ2-3; tentatively, D is TRBD2 (5 bases). Sequenced here: peripheral blood, sampled on day 0 of AZD1222 vaccination. This receptor was obtained from an adult in good health. DNA of the CDR3: TGTGCCAGCAGCCCGAGGGCCTCCCCAGGCACAGATACGCAGTATTTT. The encoded protein is CASSPRASPGTDTQYF.